This T cell receptor (beta chain) is from a study of vaccination effects on CD4 cells after COVID-19. The wider study: As their vaccination, participants received two doses of either BNT162b2 or mRNA-1273. Findings of the study overall: In the study, convalescent patients were few, and early post-infection timepoints were absent. Substantial clonal contraction characterized both infection- and vaccine-induced clones late after vaccination.

Sequencing was preceded by expansion of antigen-specific CD4+ T cells with viral peptide pools in the ViraFEST assay. After less than twelve days in culture, the CD4+ T cells were isolated. In the vaccine recipients, nucleocapsid antibodies were negative and there was no prior SARS-CoV-2 infection. A few million PBMC per well received 10 IU/ml IL-2 and 8 to 10 ug/ml peptides in culture. Germline V gene lookup returns CDR1 LGHNA and CDR2 YNFKEQ. The CDR3 totals 14 residues. With 0 bases removed from V and 4 bases from J, the gap between germline ends came to 6 bases. The repertoire was sequenced with immunoSEQ multiplex PCR; TCRdb's copy has only in-frame clones and lacks some. Of tens of thousands of clones detected, around 67% appear once; the ten largest clones hold under 25%. Concerning this clone itself: Its antigen is unknown.

The material was CD4+ T cells from PBMCs cultured with SARS-CoV-2 spike peptides, obtained before COVID-19 vaccination. The chain is built from TRBV4-2 and TRBJ1-4; D call uncertain. This receptor was taken from a human donor who received a COVID-19 vaccine. The CDR3 DNA follows: TGTGCCAGCAGCCAAGATGGTGTTAATGAAAAACTGTTTTTT. It specifies CASSQDGVNEKLFF.